This T cell receptor beta chain was sequenced during a study of shared clonotypes between healthy human individuals. Study-wide results and limits: Sequencing depth was a factor that was expected to affect clonotype sharing among donors.

It was on ten immunoSEQ deep assay plates that unsorted PBMC DNA was sequenced. Profiling relied on immunoSEQ multiplex PCR, and the TCRdb table lists in-frame clones only, not all of them. The sample contains under 600,000 clones, around three quarters of which appear only once. Trimming cost V 3 bases and J 0 bases, with 5 bases left between them. The CDR3 extends over 13 amino acids. Germline V lookup: CDR1 SGHNT, CDR2 YENEEA. About this clone: No antigen is known for it.

Healthy HIV-negative adults without recent acute infections or vaccinations served as donors. The donors were all Caucasian adults (living in Nashville, Tennessee). The clonotype comes from a woman between 40 and 55 years old in good health. Some clones in this sample may be carry-over from other donors' samples. The chain uses TRBV11-3 and TRBJ1-1; D gene ambiguous. The sequenced material came from PBMCs. CDR3 DNA: TGTGCCAGCAGCTTTACAGTGAACACTGAAGCTTTCTTT. This translates into CASSFTVNTEAFF.